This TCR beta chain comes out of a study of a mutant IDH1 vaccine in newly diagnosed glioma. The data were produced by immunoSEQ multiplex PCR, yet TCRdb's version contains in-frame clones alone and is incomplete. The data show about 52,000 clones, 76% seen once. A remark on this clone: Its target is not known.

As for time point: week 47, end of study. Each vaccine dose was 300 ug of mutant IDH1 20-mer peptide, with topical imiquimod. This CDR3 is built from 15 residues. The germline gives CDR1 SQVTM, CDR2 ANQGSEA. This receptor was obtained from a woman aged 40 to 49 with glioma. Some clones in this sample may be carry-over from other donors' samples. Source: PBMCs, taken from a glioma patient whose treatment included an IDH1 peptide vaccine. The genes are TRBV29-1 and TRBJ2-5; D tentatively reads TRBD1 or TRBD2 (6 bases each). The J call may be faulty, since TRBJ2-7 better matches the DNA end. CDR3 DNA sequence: TGCAGCGCTCGCCAGGAACCCGGGGGCGCCTACGAGCAGTACTTC. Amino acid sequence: CSARQEPGGAYEQYF.